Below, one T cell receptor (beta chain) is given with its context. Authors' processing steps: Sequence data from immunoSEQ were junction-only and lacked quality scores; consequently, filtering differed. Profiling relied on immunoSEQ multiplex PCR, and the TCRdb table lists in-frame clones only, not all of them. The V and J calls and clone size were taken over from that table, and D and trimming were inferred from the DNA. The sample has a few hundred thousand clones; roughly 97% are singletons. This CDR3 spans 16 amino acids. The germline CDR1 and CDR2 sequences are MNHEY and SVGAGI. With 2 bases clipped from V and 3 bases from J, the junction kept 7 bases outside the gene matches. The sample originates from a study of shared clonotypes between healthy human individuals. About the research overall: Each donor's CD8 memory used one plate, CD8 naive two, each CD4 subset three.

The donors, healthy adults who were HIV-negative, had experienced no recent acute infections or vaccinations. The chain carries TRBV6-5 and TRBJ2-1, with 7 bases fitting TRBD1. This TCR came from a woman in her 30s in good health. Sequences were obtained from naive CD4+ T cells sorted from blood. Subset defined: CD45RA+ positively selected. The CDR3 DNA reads TGTGCCAGCAGTTACCCGGACAGGACGGGCTACAATGAGCAGTTCTTC. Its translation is CASSYPDRTGYNEQFF.